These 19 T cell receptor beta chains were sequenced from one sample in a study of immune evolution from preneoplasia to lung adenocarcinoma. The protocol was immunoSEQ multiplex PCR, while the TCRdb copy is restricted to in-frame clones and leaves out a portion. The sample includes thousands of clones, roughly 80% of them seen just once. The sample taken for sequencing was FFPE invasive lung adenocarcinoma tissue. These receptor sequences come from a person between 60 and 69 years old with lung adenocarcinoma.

This CDR3 is CASGDRGLQETQYF. CDR3 DNA: TGTGCCAGCGGGGACAGGGGTCTTCAAGAGACCCAGTACTTC. The rearrangement uses TRBV18 and TRBJ2-5; 10 bases agree with TRBD1. This CDR3 is built from 14 residues. The germline V gene has CDR1 KGHSH and CDR2 LQKENI. The V gene end was trimmed by 8 bases and the J gene end by 2 bases; junction bases not matched to a gene: 5.

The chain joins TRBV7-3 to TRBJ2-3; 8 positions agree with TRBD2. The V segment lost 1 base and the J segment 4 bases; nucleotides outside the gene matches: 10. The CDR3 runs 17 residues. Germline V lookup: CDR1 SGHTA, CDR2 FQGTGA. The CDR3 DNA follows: TGTGCCAGCAGCTTAAATTCGGCGGGAGGTGGGGCAGATACGCAGTATTTT. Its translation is CASSLNSAGGGADTQYF. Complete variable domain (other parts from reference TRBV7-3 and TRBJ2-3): GAGVSQTPSNKVTEKGKYVELRCDPISGHTALYWYRQSLGQGPEFLIYFQGTGAADDSGLPNDRFFAVRPEGSVSTLKIQRTERGDSAVYLCASSLNSAGGGADTQYFGPGTRLTVL.

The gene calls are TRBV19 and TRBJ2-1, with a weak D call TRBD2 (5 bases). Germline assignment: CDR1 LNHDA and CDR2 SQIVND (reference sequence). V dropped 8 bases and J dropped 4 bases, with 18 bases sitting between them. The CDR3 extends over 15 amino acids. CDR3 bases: TGTGCCAGTCAGAAGGCGGGTTCGGGATACAATGAGCAGTTCTTC. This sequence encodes CASQKAGSGYNEQFF.

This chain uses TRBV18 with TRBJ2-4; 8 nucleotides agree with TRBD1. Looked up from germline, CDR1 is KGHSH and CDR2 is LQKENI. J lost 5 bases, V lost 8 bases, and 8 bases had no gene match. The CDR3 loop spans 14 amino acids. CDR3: CASKPGQGENIQYF. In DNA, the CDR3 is TGTGCCAGCAAACCAGGACAGGGAGAAAACATTCAGTACTTC. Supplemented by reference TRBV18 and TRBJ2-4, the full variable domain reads NAGVMQNPRHLVRRRGQEARLRCSPMKGHSHVYWYRQLPEEGLKFMVYLQKENIIDESGMPKERFSAEFPKEGPSILRIQQVVRGDSAAYFCASKPGQGENIQYFGAGTRLSVL.

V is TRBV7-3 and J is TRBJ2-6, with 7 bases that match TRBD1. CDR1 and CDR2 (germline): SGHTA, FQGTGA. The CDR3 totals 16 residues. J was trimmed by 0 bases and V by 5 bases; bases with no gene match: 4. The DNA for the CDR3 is TGTGCCAGCAGCCCGGACAGGCGCTCTGGGGCCAACGTCCTGACTTTC. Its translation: CASSPDRRSGANVLTF.

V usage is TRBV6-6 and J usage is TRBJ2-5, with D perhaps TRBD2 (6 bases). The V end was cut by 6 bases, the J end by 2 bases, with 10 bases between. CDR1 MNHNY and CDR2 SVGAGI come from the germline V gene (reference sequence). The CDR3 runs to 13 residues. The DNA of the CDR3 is TGTGCCAGCAGACGGGACTTACAAGAGACCCAGTACTTC. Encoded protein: CASRRDLQETQYF.

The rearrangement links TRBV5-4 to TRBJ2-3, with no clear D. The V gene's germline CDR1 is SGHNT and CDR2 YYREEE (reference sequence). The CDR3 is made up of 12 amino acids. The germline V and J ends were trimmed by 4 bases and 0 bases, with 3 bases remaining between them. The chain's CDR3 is CASSTSTDTQYF. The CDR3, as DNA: TGTGCCAGCAGCACGAGCACAGATACGCAGTATTTT. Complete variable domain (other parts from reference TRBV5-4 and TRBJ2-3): ETGVTQSPTHLIKTRGQQVTLRCSSQSGHNTVSWYQQALGQGPQFIFQYYREEENGRGNFPPRFSGLQFPNYSSELNVNALELDDSALYLCASSTSTDTQYFGPGTRLTVL.

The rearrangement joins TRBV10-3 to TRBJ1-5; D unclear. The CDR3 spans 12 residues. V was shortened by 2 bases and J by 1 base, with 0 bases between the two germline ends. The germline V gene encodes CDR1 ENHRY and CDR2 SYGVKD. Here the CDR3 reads CAISESNQPQHF. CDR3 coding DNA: TGTGCCATCAGTGAGAGCAATCAGCCCCAGCATTTT.

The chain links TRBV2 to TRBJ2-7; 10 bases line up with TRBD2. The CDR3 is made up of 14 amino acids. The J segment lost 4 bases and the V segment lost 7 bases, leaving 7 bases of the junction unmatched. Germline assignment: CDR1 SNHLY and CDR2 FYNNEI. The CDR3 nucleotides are TGTGCCAGCAACCCCAGACTAGCGGGTTACGAGCAGTACTTC. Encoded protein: CASNPRLAGYEQYF.

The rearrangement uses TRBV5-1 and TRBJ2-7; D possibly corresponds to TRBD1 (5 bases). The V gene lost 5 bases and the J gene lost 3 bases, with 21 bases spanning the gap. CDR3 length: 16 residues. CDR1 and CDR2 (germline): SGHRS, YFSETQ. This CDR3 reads CASRKGAQGEVYEQYF. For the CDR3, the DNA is TGCGCCAGCAGAAAAGGGGCGCAGGGCGAGGTCTACGAGCAGTACTTC.

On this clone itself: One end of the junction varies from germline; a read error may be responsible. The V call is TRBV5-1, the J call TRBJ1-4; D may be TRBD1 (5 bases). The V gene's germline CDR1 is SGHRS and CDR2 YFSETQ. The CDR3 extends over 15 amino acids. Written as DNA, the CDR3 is TGCGCCAGCAGCTGGGGGACGGCAACTAATGAAAAACTGTCTTTT. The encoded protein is CASSWGTATNEKLSF.

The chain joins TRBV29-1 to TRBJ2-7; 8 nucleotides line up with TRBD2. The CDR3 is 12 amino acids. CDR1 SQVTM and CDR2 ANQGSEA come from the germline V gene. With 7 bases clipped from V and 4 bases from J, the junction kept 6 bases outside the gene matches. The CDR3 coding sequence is TGCAGCGGGGGTAGCGGGATATACGAGCAGTACTTC. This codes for CSGGSGIYEQYF.

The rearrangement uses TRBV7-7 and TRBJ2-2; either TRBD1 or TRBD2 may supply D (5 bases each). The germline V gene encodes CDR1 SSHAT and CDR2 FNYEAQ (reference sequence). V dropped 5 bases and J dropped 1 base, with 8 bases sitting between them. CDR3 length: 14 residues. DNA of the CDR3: TGTGCCAGCAGCCGGGACCAGAACACCGGGGAGCTGTTTTTT. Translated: CASSRDQNTGELFF.

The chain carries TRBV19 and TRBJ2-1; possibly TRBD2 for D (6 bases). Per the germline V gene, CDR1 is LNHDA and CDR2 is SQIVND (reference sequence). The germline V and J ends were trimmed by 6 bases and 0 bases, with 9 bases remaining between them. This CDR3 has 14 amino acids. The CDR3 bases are TGTGCCAGTAGCCCGGACTACTCCTACAATGAGCAGTTCTTC. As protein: CASSPDYSYNEQFF.

The CDR3 coding sequence is TGTGCCAGCAGCTTCGCCCCTGAGCAGTTCTTC. This gives the protein CASSFAPEQFF. J is TRBJ2-1 and V is TRBV7-9; no firm D call. CDR1 and CDR2 from the germline V gene are SEHNR and FQNEAQ (reference sequence). This CDR3 contains 11 residues. The V and J ends lost 3 bases and 9 bases respectively, with 6 bases between them.

This CDR3 reads CASSAGTGEGTQYF. For the CDR3, the DNA is TGTGCCAGCAGTGCTGGGACCGGGGAGGGTACGCAGTATTTT. This chain links TRBV2 with TRBJ2-3; 7 bases map to TRBD2. The junction had 9 bases not matched to a gene; V was cut back by 4 bases and J by 8 bases. CDR3 length: 14 residues. CDR1 and CDR2 (germline): SNHLY, FYNNEI.

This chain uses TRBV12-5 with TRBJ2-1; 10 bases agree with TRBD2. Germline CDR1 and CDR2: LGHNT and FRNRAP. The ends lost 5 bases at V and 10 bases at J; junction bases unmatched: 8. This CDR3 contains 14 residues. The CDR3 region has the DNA TGTGCTAGTGGTAAAAGCGGGAGGGCCAGCGAGCAGTTCTTC. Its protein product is CASGKSGRASEQFF.

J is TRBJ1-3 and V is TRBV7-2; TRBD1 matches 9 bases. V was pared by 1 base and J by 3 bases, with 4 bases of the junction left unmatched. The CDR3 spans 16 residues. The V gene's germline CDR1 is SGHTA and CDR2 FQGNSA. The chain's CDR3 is CASSLGTGGIGNTIYF. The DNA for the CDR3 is TGTGCCAGCAGCTTAGGCACAGGGGGCATTGGAAACACCATATATTTT.

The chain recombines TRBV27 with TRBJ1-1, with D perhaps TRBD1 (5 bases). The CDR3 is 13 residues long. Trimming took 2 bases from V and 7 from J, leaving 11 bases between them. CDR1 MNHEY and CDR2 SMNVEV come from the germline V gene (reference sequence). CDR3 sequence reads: CASSLMWGDEAFF. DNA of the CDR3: TGTGCCAGCAGTTTAATGTGGGGGGATGAAGCTTTCTTT.